This T cell receptor beta chain was recovered during a study of cytomegalovirus exposure and HLA in healthy donors. General study results and limits: In vitro, a few CMV-associated chains proved specific for CMV antigens. Sequence variants that were highly shared formed a cluster that was likely a sequencing artifact. Reported findings show TCR beta sequences accurately forecast HLA-A and HLA-B alleles in most subjects.

Details on this clone: Its antigen remains unidentified.

This CDR3 region has 16 residues. V was clipped by 1 base and J by 4 bases, with 17 bases between them. The germline V gene encodes CDR1 SGHVS and CDR2 FQNEAQ. The study ran its PCR with 60 Vbeta and 13 Jbeta primers. Method: immunoSEQ multiplex PCR; TCRdb's copy keeps in-frame clones and lacks some. Of some 95,000 clones listed, about four fifths are singletons. The chain couples TRBV7-8 to TRBJ2-7; D is perhaps TRBD1 (5 bases). The sample taken for sequencing was PBMCs. This TCR was sampled from a young man in good health and CMV-seronegative. The CDR3 loop reads CASSLGGSGKFYEQYF. In DNA, the CDR3 is TGTGCCAGCAGCTTAGGTGGGTCAGGGAAGTTTTACGAGCAGTACTTC. Full variable domain (outside the CDR3, taken from reference TRBV7-8 and TRBJ2-7): GAGVSQSPRYKVAKRGQDVALRCDPISGHVSLFWYQQALGQGPEFLTYFQNEAQLDKSGLPSDRFFAERPEGSVSTLKIQRTQQEDSAVYLCASSLGGSGKFYEQYFGPGTRLTVT.